One sample yielded the 5 T cell receptor beta chains listed below, sequenced in a study of T cells in women clearing cervical HPV infection. Profiling relied on immunoSEQ multiplex PCR, and the TCRdb table lists in-frame clones only, not all of them. In all, the sample yields fewer than 25,000 clones. Sequencing input: blood buffy coat. The receptors shown here come from a woman aged 18 to 75 with a cervical HPV16 infection that either progressed to CIN3+ or cleared (not recorded which).

For this clone: The read falls 3 residues short of the CDR3 end, and the missing part is taken from the germline J gene. The chain has TRBV5-4 and TRBJ1-1; perhaps TRBD1 as D (5 bases). Looked up from germline, CDR1 is SGHNT and CDR2 is YYREEE (reference sequence). The CDR3 has 12 residues. CDR3 DNA, as far as it was read: TGTGCCAGCAGCTCCAGACAGACCCAA. This codes for CASSSRQTQ. The entire CDR3 protein is CASSSRQTQAFF.

Worth noting for this clone: The CDR3 end lies 3 residues beyond the end of the read and is filled in from the germline J gene. The gene calls are TRBV5-1 and TRBJ2-1; 9 bases are a match to TRBD2. The CDR3 covers 14 residues. V lost 4 bases to trimming and J lost 7 bases; unmatched junction nucleotides: 6. Per germline, CDR1 SGHRS and CDR2 YFSETQ. The DNA read from the CDR3 is TGCGCCAGCAGCGGGGTAGCGGGAGCTAATGAG. It translates to CASSGVAGANE. The whole CDR3 protein reads CASSGVAGANEQFF. Based on the CDR3 plus reference TRBV5-1 and TRBJ2-1, the full variable domain is KAGVTQTPRYLIKTRGQQVTLSCSPISGHRSVSWYQQTPGQGLQFLFEYFSETQRNKGNFPGRFSGRQFSNSRSEMNVSTLELGDSALYLCASSGVAGANEQFFGPGTRLTVL.

With regard to this clone: The read ends 3 residues before the CDR3 terminus; that terminus is restored from the germline J gene. J is TRBJ2-1 and V is TRBV5-1, with TRBD2 matching over 7 bases. This CDR3 has 16 residues. The V gene end was trimmed by 0 bases and the J gene end by 1 base; junction bases not matched to a gene: 4. The V gene's germline CDR1 is SGHRS and CDR2 YFSETQ. The DNA read from the CDR3 is TGCGCCAGCAGCTTGGAAGCGGGAAATTCCTACAATGAG. It translates to CASSLEAGNSYNE. The whole CDR3 reads CASSLEAGNSYNEQFF.

Worth noting for this clone: The read gets to within 3 residues of the CDR3 end, and the germline J gene fills in the rest. The V call is TRBV19, the J call TRBJ1-2; D not certain. CDR1 LNHDA and CDR2 SQIVND come from the germline V gene (reference sequence). This CDR3 is 16 amino acids long. This chain's CDR3 is CASSTKYSGSSYDYTF. The covered CDR3 bases are TGTGCCAGTAGTACGAAATATAGTGGTAGTTCCTACGAC.

Remarks on this clone: Read sequence stops 3 residues before the CDR3 end, and the germline J gene provides the missing end. V gene TRBV20-1 combines with J gene TRBJ1-3, with 8 bases lining up with TRBD1. Germline lookup yields CDR1 DFQATT and CDR2 SNEGSKA (reference sequence). V was pared by 3 bases and J by 6 bases, with 10 bases of the junction left unmatched. This CDR3 spans 15 amino acids. The CDR3 loop reads CSASRQGFNENTIYF. Partial CDR3 DNA: TGCAGTGCTAGTAGACAGGGGTTTAATGAAAACACC.